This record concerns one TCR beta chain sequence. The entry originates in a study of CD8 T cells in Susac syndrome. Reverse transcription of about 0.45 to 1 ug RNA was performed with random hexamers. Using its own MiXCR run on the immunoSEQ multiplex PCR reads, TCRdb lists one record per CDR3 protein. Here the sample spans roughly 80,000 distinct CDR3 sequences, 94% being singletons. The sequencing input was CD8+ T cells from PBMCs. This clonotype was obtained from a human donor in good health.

CDR3: CSVEQVYNEQFF. DNA for the CDR3: TGCAGCGTTGAACAGGTCTACAATGAGCAGTTCTTC. This chain joins TRBV29-1 and TRBJ2-1; D uncertain. The CDR3 has 12 amino acids. Germline lookup yields CDR1 SQVTM and CDR2 ANQGSEA. V gave up 2 bases and J gave up 3 bases, with 5 bases separating them.